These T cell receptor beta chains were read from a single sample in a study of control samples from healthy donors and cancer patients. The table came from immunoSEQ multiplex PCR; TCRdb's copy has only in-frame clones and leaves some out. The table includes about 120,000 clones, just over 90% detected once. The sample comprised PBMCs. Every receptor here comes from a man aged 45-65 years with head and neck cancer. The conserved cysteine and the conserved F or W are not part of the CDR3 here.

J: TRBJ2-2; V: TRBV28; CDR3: ASRAGVATGELF
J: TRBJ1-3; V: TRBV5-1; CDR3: ASSWDLNTIY
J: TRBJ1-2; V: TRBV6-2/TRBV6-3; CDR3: ASSTGFGYT
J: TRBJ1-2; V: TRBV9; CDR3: ASSVVDRRHYGYT
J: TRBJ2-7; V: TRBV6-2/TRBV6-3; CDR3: ASSYPRGRTSSYEQY
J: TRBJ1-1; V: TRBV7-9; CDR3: ASSSWSDTEAF
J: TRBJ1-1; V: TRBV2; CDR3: ASSEVNTEAF
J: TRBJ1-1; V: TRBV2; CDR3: ASRAGTRNTEAF
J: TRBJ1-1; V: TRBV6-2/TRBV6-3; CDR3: ASSYNYRGEPEAF
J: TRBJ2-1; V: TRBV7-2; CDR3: ASSLGTSNEQF
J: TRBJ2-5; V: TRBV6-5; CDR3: ASSYSGIGETQY
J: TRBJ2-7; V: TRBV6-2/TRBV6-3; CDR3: ASSAPWDEQY
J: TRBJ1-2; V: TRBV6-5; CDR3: ASSYLGAHYGYT
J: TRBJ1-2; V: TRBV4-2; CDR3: ASSRTRTGVNYGYT
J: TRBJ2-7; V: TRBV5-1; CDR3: ASSLGGREEQY
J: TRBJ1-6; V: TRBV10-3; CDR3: AISVASSYNSPLH
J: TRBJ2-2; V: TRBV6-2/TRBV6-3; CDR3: ASSYAGLRNTGELF
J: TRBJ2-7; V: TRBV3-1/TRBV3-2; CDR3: ASSSPTSGPDQQY
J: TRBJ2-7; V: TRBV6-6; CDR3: ASSYSGGGAAEQY
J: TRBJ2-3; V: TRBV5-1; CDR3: ASSLGRTATTSTDTQY
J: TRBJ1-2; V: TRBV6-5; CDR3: ASISTGTYGYT
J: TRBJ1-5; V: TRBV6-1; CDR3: ASSEWGGKGKQPQH
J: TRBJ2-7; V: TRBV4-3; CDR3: ASSLLGPGQGVQEQY
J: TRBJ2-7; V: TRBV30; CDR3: AWGTAGEQY
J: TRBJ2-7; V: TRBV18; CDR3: ASSPSSGYEQY
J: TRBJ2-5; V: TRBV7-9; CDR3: ASSRPLKPLQETQY
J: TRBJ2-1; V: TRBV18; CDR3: ASSPNRGDEQF
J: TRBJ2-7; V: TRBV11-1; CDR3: ASSLVRGEQY
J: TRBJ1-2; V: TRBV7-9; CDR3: ASASGGARYGYT
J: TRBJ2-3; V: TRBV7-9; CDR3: ASTEGADTQY
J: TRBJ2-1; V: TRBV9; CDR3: ASSGTSGGAYYNEQF
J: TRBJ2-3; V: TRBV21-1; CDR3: ASREWGTDTQY
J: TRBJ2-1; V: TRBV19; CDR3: ASNLAGYANEQF
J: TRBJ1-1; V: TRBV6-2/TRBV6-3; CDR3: ASSFTPTEAF
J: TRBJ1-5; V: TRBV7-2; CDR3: ASSLVGGNQPQH
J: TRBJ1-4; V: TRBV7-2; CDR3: ASSRTGGDEKLF
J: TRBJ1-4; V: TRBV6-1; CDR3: ASSEVRWGRTNEKLF
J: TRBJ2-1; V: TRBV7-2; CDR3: ASSQNQGRENEQF
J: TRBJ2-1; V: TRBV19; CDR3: ASSPWGTGVQNEQF
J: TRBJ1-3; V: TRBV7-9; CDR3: ASTRGSGVSGNTIY
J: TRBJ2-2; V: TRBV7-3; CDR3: ASSAGTSAGELF
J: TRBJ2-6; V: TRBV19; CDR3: ASSIGPTTSGANVLT
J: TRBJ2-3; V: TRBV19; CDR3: ASSPRRSGGTDTQY
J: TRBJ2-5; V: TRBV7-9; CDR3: ASSLGLAQETQY
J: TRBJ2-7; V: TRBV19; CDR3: ASSTPGASSYEQY
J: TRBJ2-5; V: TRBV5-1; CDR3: ASSGQGALQETQY
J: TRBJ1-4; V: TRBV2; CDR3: ASSGGTGDEKLF
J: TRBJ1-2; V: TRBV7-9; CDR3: ASSFLGSYGYT
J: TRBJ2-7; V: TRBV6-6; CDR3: ASSSGGPISYEQY
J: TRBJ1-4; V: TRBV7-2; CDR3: ASSPTGGVYEKLF
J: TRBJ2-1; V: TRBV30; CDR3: AWSVSGYDEQF
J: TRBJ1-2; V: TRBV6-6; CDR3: ASSYSGGGRSSGYT
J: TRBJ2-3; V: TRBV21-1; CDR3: ASIPGQGLTKTSTDTQY